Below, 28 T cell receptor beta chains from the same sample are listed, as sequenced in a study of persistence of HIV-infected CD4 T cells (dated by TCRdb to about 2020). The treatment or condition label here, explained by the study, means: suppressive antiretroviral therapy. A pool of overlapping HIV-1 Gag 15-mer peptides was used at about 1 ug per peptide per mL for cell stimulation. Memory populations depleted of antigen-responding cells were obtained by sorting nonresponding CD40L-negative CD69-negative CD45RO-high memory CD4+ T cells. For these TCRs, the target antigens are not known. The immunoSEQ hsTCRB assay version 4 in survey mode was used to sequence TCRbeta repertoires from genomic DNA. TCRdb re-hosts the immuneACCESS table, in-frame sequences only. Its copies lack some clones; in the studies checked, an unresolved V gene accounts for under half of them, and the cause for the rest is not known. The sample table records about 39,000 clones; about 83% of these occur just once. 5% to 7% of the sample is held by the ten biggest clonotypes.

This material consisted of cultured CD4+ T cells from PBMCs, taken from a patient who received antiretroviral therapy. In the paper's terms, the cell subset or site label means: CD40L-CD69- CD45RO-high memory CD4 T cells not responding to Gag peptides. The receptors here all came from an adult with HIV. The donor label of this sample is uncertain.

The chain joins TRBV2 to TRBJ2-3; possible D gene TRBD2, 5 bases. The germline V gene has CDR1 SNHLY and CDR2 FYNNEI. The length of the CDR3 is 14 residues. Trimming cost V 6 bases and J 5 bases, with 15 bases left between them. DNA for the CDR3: TGTGCCAGCAGCCAGGTGCGGGCGGGAGATACGCAGTATTTT. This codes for CASSQVRAGDTQYF.

CDR3 sequence reads: CATSRDGSEQETQYF. The CDR3 DNA reads as TGTGCCACCAGCAGAGATGGAAGTGAACAAGAGACCCAGTACTTC. The chain recombines TRBV15 with TRBJ2-5; no reliable D call. V was shortened by 0 bases and J by 2 bases, with 10 bases between the two germline ends. The CDR3 spans 15 residues. Germline CDR1 and CDR2: LNHNV and YYDKDF (reference sequence).

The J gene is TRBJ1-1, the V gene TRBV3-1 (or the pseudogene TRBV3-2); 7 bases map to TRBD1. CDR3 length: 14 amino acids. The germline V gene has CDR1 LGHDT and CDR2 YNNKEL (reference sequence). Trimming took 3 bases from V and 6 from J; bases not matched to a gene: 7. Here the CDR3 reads CASSHHRDRSEAFF. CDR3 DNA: TGTGCCAGCAGCCATCACCGGGACAGATCTGAAGCTTTCTTT.

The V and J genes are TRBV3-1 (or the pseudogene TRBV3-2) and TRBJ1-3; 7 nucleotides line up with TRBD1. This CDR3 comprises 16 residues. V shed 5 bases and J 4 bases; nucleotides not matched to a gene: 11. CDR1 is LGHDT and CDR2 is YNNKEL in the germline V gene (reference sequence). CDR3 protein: CASSARGGRAGNTIYF. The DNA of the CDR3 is TGTGCCAGCAGCGCCAGGGGGGGCCGGGCCGGAAACACCATATATTTT.

The CDR3 here is CASSEGGVASSGNTIYF. CDR3 in DNA: TGTGCCAGCAGTGAGGGGGGGGTGGCGTCCTCTGGAAACACCATATATTTT. The chain joins TRBV2 to TRBJ1-3, with D possibly TRBD1 on 5 matching bases. The V end was cut by 3 bases, the J end by 0 bases, with 15 bases between. CDR1 SNHLY and CDR2 FYNNEI come from the germline V gene. CDR3 length: 17 amino acids.

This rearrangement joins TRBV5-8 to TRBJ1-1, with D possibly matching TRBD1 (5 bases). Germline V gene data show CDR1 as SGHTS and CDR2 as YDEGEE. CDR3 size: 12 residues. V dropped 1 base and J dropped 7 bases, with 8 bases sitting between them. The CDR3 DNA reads TGTGCCAGCAGCTTGATTACAGGTGAAGCTTTCTTT. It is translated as CASSLITGEAFF.

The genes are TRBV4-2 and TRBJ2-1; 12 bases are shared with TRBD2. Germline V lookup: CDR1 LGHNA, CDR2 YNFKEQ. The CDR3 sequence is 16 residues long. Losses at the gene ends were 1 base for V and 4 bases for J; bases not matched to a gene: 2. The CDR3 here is CASSQVGLAGYNEQFF. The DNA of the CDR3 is TGTGCCAGCAGCCAAGTAGGACTAGCGGGGTACAATGAGCAGTTCTTC.

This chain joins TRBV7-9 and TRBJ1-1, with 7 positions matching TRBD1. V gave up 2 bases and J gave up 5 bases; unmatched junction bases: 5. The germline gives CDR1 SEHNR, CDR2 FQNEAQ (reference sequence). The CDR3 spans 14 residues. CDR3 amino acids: CASSLIRQGTEAFF. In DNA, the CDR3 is TGTGCCAGCAGCTTAATTCGACAGGGAACTGAAGCTTTCTTT.

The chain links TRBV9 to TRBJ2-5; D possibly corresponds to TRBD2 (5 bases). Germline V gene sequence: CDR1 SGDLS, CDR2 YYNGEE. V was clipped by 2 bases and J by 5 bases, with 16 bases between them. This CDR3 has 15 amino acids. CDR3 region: CASSVSTNPLETQYF. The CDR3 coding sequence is TGTGCCAGCAGCGTTTCGACTAACCCATTGGAGACCCAGTACTTC.

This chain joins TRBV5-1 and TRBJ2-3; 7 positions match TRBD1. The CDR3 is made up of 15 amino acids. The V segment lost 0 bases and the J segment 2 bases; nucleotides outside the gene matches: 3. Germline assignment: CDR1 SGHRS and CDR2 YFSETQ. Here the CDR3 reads CASSLGGQPTDTQYF. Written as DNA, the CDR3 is TGCGCCAGCAGCTTGGGGGGACAGCCCACAGATACGCAGTATTTT.

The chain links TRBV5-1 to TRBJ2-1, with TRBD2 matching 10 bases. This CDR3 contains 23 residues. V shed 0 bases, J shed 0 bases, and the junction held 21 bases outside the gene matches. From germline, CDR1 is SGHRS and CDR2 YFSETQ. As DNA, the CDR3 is TGCGCCAGCAGCTTGGTTTCTCTAGCGGGGGCCAAAGTCCGGCCAAGCTCCTACAATGAGCAGTTCTTC. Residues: CASSLVSLAGAKVRPSSYNEQFF. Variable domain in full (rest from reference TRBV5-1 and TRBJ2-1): KAGVTQTPRYLIKTRGQQVTLSCSPISGHRSVSWYQQTPGQGLQFLFEYFSETQRNKGNFPGRFSGRQFSNSRSEMNVSTLELGDSALYLCASSLVSLAGAKVRPSSYNEQFFGPGTRLTVL.

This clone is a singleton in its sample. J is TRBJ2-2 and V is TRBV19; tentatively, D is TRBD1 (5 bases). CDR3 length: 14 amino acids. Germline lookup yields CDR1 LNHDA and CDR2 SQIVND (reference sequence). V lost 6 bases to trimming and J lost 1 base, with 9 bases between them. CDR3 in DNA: TGTGCCAGTAGGGGGCATAGGAACACCGGGGAGCTGTTTTTT. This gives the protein CASRGHRNTGELFF. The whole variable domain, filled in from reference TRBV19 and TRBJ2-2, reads DGGITQSPKYLFRKEGQNVTLSCEQNLNHDAMYWYRQDPGQGLRLIYYSQIVNDFQKGDIAEGYSVSREKKESFPLTVTSAQKNPTAFYLCASRGHRNTGELFFGEGSRLTVL.

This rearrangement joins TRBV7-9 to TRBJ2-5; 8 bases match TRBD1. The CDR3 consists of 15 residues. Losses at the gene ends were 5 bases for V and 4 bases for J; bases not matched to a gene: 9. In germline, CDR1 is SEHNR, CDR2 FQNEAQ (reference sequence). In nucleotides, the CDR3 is TGTGCCAGCAGCCCCTGGACAGGGATGGTAGAGACCCAGTACTTC. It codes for CASSPWTGMVETQYF.

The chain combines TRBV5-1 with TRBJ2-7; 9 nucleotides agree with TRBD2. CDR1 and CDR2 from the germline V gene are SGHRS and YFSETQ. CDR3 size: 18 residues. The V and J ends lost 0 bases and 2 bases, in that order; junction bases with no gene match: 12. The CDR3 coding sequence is TGCGCCAGCAGCTTGGTTCCCAGCGGGGGGAATACTCCCTACGAGCAGTACTTC. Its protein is CASSLVPSGGNTPYEQYF.

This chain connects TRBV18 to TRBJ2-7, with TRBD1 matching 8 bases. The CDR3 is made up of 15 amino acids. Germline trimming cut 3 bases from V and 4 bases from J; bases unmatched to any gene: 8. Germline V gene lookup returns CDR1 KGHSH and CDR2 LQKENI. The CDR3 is CASSPSGGKVYEQYF. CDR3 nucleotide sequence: TGTGCCAGCTCACCCTCAGGGGGCAAGGTATACGAGCAGTACTTC. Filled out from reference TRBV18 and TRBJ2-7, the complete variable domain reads NAGVMQNPRHLVRRRGQEARLRCSPMKGHSHVYWYRQLPEEGLKFMVYLQKENIIDESGMPKERFSAEFPKEGPSILRIQQVVRGDSAAYFCASSPSGGKVYEQYFGPGTRLTVT.

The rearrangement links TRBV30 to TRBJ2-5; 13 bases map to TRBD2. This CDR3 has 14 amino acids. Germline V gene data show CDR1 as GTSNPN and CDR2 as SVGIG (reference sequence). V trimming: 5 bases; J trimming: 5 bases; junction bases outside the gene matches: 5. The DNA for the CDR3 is TGTGCCTGGTCGACTAGCGGGGGGCTGGAGACCCAGTACTTC. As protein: CAWSTSGGLETQYF. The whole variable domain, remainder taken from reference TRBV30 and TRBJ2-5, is SQTIHQWPATLVQPVGSPLSLECTVEGTSNPNLYWYRQAAGRGLQLLFYSVGIGQISSEVPQNLSASRPQDRQFILSSKKLLLSDSGFYLCAWSTSGGLETQYFGPGTRLLVL.

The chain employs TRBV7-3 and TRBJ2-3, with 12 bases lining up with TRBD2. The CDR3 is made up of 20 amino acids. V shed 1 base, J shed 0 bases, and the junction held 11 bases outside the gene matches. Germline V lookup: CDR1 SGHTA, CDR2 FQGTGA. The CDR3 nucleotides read TGTGCCAGCAGCTTAAGCCCTGGGACTAGCGGGTGGGTTAGCACAGATACGCAGTATTTT. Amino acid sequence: CASSLSPGTSGWVSTDTQYF. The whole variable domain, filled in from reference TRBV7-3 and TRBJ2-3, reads GAGVSQTPSNKVTEKGKYVELRCDPISGHTALYWYRQSLGQGPEFLIYFQGTGAADDSGLPNDRFFAVRPEGSVSTLKIQRTERGDSAVYLCASSLSPGTSGWVSTDTQYFGPGTRLTVL.

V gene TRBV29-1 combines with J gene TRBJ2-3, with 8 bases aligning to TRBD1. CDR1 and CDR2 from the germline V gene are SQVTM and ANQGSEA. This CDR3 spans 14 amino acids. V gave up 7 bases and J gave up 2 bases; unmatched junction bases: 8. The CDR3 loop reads CSGTRTGITDTQYF. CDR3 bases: TGCAGCGGGACCCGGACAGGGATCACAGATACGCAGTATTTT.

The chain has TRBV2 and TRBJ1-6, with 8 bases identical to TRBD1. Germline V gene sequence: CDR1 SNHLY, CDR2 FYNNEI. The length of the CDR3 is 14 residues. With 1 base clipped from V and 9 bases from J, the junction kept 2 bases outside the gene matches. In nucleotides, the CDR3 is TGTGCCAGCAGTGAAGAGGGACAGGCTTCACCCCTCCACTTT. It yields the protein CASSEEGQASPLHF.

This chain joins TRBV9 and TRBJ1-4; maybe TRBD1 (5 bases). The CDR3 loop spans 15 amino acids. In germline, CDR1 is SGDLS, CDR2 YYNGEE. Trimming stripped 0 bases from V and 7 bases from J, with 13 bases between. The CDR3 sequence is CASSVGGREVEKLFF. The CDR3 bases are TGTGCCAGCAGCGTAGGCGGCAGGGAGGTTGAAAAACTGTTTTTT.

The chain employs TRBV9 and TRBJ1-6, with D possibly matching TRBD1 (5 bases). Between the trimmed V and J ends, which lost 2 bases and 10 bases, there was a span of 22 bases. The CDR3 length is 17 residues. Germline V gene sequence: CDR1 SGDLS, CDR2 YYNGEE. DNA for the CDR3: TGTGCCAGCAGCGTCGCCTCCGGGACGGCCTGGGGATCACCCCTCCACTTT. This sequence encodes CASSVASGTAWGSPLHF.

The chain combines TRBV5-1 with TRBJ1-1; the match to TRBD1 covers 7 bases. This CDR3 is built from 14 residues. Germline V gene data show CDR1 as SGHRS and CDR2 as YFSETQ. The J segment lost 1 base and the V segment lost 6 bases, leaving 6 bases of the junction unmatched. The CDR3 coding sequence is TGCGCCAGCAATTGGGGACAGAAGAACACTGAAGCTTTCTTT. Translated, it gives CASNWGQKNTEAFF.

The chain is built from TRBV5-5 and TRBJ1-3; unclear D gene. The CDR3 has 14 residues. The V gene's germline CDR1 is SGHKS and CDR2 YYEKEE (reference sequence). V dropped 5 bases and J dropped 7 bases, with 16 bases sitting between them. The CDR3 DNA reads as TGTGCCAGCAGGACGGGCGAGCTGGCGAACACCATATATTTT. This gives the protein CASRTGELANTIYF. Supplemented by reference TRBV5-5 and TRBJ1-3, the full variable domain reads DAGVTQSPTHLIKTRGQQVTLRCSPISGHKSVSWYQQVLGQGPQFIFQYYEKEERGRGNFPDRFSARQFPNYSSELNVNALLLGDSALYLCASRTGELANTIYFGEGSWLTVV.

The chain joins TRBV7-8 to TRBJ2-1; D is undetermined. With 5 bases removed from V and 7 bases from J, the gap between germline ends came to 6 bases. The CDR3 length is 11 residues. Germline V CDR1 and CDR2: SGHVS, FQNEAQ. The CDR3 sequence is CASSLINEQFF. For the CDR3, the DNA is TGTGCCAGCAGCCTAATAAATGAGCAGTTCTTC.

This chain's CDR3 is CASSRTANEKLFF. In nucleotides, the CDR3 is TGTGCCAGCAGCAGAACCGCTAATGAAAAACTGTTTTTT. The chain has TRBV28 and TRBJ1-4, with D unclear. The length of the CDR3 is 13 residues. Trimming shortened V by 6 bases and J by 3 bases, and 8 bases separated the two germline ends. CDR1 is MDHEN, CDR2 SYDVKM, per germline.

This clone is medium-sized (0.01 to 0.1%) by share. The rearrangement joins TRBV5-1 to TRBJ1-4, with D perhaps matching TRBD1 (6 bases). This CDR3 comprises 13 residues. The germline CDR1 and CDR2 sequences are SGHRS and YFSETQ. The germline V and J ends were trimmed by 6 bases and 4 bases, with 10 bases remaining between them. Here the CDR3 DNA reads TGCGCCAGCATGGACAGTTTTAATGAAAAACTGTTTTTT. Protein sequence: CASMDSFNEKLFF.

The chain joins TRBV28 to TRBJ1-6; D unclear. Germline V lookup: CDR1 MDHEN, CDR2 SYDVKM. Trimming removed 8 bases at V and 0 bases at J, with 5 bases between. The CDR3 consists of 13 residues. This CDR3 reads CASGSSYNSPLHF. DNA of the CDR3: TGTGCCAGCGGGAGCTCCTATAATTCACCCCTCCACTTT.

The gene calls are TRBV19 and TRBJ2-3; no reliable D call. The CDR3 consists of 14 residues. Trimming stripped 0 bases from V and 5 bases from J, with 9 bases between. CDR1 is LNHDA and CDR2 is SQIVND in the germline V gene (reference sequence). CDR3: CASSIDSLEDTQYF. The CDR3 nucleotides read TGTGCCAGTAGTATAGATTCTTTGGAAGATACGCAGTATTTT.